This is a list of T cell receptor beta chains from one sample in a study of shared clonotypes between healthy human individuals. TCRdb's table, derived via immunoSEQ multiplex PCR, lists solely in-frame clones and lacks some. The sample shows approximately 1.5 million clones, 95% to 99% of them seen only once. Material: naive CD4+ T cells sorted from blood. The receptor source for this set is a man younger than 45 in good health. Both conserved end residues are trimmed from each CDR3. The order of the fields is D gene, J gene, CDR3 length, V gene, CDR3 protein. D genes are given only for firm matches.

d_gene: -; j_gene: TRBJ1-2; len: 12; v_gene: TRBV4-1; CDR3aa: ASSQPGRNYGYT
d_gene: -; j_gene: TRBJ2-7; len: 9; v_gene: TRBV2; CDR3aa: ASSEVGEQY
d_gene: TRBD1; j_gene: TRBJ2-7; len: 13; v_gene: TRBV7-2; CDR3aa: ASSFQGQGELEQY
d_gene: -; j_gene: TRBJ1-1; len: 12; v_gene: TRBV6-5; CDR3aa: ASSFRGGGTEAF
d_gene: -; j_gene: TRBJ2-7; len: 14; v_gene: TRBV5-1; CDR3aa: ASSPGRVGDPYEQY
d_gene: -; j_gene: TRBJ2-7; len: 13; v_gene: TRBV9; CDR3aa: ASSPLGTGPYEQY
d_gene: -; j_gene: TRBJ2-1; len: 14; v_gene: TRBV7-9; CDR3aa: ASSPSVGRAYNEQF
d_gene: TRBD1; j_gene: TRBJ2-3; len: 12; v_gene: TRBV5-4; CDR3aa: ASSLQGQTDTQY
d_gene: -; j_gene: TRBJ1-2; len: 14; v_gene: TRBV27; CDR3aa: ASSLEYPGHSYGYT
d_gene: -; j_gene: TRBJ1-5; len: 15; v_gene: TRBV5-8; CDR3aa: ASSLGTGRDSNQPQH
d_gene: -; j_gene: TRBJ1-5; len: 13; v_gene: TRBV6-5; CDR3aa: ASSYQRDSNQPQH
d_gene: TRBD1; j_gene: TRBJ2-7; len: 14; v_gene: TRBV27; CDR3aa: ASSRSYRDRGLEQY
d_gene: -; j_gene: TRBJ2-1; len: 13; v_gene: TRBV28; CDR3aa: ASSLTRYPRVEQF
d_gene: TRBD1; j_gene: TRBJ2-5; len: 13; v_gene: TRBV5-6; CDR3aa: ASSLASFTGGTQY
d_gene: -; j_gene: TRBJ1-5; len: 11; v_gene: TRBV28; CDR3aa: ASSLSPSQPQH
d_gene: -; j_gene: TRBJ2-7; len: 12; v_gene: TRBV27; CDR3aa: ASSSPGVFGEQY
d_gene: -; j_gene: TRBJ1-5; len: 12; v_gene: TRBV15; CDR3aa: ATSRVAGRQPQH
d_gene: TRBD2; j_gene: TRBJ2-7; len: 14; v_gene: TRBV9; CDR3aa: ASSVASGGSSYEQY
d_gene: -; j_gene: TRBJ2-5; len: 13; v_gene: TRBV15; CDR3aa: ATSRQARVQETQY
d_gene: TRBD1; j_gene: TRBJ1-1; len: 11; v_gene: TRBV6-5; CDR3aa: ASSNRGATEAF
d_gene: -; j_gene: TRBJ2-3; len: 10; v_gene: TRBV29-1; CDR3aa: SEAKSTDTQY
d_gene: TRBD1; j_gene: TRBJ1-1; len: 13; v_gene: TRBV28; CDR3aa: ASNRGPSRGTEAF
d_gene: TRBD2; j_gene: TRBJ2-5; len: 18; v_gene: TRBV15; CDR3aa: ATSRDHRTSGPTGVETQY
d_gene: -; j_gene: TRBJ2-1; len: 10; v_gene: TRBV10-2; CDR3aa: ASSESTGEQF
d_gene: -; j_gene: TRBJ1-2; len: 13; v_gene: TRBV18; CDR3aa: ASSQMDKANYGYT
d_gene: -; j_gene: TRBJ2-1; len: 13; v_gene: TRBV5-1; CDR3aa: ASSLVKGPYNEQF
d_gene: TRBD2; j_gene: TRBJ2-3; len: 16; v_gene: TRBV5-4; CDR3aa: ASSLAGDSPASTDTQY
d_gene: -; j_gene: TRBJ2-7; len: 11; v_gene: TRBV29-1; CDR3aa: SVRSSSAYEQY
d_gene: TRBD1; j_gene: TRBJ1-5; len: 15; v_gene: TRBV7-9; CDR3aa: ASSVARTGRSNQPQH
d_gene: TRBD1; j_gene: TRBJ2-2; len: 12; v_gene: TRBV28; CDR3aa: ASRNRDRAGELF
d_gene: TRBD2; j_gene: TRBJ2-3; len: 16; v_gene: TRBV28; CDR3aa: ASSRGASGSLGTDTQY
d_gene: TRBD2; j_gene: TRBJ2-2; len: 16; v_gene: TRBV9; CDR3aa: ASSGGTRSGTNTGELF
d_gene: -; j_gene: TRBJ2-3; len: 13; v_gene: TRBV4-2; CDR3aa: ASSQRGGGTDTQY
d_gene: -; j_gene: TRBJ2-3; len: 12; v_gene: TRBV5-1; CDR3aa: ASSLNSGRDTQY
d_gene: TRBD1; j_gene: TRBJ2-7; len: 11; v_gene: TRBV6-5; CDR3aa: ASRRQGAYEQY
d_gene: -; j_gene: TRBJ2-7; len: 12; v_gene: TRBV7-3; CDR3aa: ASSRSGLFYEQY
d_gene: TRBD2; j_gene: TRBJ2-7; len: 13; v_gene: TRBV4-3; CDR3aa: ASSQTGTRSYEQY
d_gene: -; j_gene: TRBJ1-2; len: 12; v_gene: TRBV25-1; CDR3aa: ATQGVALNYGYT
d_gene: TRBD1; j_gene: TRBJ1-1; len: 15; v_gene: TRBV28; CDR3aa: ASRPRRTGSLDTEAF
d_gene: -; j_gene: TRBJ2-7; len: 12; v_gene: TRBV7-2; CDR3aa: ASSFVRLVHEQY
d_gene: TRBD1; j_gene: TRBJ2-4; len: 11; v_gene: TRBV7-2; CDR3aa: ASSTGTGNIQY